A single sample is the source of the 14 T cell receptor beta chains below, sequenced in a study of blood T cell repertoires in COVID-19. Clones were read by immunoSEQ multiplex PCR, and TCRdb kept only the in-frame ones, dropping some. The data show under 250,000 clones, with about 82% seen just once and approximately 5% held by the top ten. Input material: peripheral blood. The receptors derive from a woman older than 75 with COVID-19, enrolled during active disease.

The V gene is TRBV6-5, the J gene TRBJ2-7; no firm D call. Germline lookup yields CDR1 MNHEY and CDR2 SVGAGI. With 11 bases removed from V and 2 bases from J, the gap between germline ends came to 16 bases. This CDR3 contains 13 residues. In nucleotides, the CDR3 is TGTGCCTCCTCCATGGGCGACCCCTACGAGCAGTACGTC. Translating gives CASSMGDPYEQYV.

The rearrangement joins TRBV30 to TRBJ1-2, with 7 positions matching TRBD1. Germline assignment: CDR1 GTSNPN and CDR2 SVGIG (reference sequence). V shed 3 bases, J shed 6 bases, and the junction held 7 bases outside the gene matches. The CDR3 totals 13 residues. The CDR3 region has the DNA TGTGCCTGGAGACCGCAGGGGGAAAATGGCTACACCTTC. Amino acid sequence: CAWRPQGENGYTF.

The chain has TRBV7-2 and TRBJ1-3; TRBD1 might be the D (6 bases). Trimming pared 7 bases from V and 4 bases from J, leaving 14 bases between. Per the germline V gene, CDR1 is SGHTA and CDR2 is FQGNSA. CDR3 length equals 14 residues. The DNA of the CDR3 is TGTGCCAGCAAAGGGCAGGGGTACGGAAACACCATATATTTT. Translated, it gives CASKGQGYGNTIYF.

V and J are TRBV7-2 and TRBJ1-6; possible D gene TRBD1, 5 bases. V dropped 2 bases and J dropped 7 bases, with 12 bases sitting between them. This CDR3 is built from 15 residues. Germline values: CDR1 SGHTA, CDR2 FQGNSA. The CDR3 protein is CASSLMQGRNSPLHF. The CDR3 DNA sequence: TGTGCCAGCAGCTTAATGCAGGGTAGGAATTCACCCCTCCACTTT.

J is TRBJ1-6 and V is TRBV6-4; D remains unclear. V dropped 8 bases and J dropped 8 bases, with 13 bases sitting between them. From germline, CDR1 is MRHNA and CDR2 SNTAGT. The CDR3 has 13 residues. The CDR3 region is CASRETTHSPLHF. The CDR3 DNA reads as TGTGCCAGCCGGGAAACTACGCATTCACCCCTCCACTTT.

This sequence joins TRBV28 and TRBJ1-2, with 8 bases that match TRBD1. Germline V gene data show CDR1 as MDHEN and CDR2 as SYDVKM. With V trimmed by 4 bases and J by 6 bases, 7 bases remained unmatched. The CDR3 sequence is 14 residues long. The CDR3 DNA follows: TGTGCCAGCAGTTGGTTCTTGACAGGGGATGGCTACACCTTC. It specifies CASSWFLTGDGYTF.

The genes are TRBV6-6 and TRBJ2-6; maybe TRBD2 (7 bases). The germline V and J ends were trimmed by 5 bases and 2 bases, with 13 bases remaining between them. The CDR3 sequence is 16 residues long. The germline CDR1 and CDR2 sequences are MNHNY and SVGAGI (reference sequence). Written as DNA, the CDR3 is TGTGCCAGCAGTCGGCGGGGGCCCGCTGGGGCCAACGTCCTGACTTTC. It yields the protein CASSRRGPAGANVLTF.

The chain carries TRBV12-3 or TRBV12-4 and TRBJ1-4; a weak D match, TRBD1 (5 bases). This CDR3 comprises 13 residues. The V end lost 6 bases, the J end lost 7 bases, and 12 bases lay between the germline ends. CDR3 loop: CASSRQITEKLFF. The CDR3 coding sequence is TGTGCCAGCAGCCGACAGATCACTGAAAAACTGTTTTTT.

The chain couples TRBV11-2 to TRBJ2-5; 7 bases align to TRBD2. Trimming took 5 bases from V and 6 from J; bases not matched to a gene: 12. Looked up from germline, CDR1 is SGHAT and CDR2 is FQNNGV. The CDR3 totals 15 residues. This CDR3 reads CASSLGGREVKTQYF. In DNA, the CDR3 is TGTGCCAGCAGCCTGGGGGGGAGGGAGGTGAAGACCCAGTACTTC.

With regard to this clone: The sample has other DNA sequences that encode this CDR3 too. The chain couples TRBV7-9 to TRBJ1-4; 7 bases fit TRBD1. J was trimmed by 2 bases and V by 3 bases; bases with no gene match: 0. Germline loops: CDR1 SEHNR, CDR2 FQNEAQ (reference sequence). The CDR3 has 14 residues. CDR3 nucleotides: TGTGCCAGCAGCTTCAGGGGGACTAATGAAAAACTGTTTTTT. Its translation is CASSFRGTNEKLFF.

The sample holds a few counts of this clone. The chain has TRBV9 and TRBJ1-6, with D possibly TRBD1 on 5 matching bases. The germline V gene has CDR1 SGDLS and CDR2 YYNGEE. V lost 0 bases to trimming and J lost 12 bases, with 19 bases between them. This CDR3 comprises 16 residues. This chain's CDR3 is CASSVALDTSLGPLHF. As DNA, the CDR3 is TGTGCCAGCAGCGTAGCCCTGGACACCTCCTTAGGACCCCTCCACTTT.

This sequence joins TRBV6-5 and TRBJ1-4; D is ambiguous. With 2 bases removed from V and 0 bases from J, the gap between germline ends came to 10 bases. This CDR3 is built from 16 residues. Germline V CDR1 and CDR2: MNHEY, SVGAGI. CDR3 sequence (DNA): TGTGCCAGCAGTTACAGACTGCCTACAACTAATGAAAAACTGTTTTTT. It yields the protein CASSYRLPTTNEKLFF.

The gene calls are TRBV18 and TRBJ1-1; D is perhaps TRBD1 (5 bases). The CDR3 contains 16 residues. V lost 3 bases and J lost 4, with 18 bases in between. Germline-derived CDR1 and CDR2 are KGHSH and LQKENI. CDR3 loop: CASSPQRALGGTEAFF. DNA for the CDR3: TGTGCCAGCTCACCCCAGCGGGCCTTGGGGGGCACTGAAGCTTTCTTT.

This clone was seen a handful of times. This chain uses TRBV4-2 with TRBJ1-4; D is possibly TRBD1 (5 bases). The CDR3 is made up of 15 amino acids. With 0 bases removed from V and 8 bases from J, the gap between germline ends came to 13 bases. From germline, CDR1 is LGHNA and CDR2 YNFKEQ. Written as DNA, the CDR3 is TGTGCCAGCAGCCAAGATATAGGGGTCGGGGAAAAACTGTTTTTT. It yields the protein CASSQDIGVGEKLFF.